The 25 T cell receptor beta chains in this list originate from one sample, sequenced in a study of T cell responses to AZD1222 COVID-19 vaccine. The protocol was immunoSEQ multiplex PCR, while the TCRdb copy is restricted to in-frame clones and leaves out a portion. This sample has about 140,000 clones; over 85% occur once, and the top ten carry approximately 0.96%. Sequenced here: peripheral blood, sampled on day 0 of MenACWY control vaccination. The receptor set was obtained from an adult in good health.

This CDR3 reads CASSLVGNTEAFF. CDR3 coding DNA: TGTGCCAGCAGCTTAGTTGGGAACACTGAAGCTTTCTTT. J is TRBJ1-1 and V is TRBV7-9, with D unclear. Germline V gene lookup returns CDR1 SEHNR and CDR2 FQNEAQ (reference sequence). V was clipped by 1 base and J by 1 base, with 4 bases between them. This CDR3 has 13 amino acids.

This chain connects TRBV27 to TRBJ2-3; D is uncertain. Germline V gives CDR1 MNHEY, CDR2 SMNVEV (reference sequence). The V end was cut by 0 bases, the J end by 0 bases, with 7 bases between. This CDR3 has 15 residues. The CDR3 loop reads CASSLSAYSTDTQYF. The CDR3 DNA reads as TGTGCCAGCAGTTTATCGGCCTATAGCACAGATACGCAGTATTTT.

The chain uses TRBV6-5 and TRBJ2-7; D remains unclear. Germline values: CDR1 MNHEY, CDR2 SVGAGI. Deletions cut 10 bases from V and 3 bases from J, with 16 bases between. The CDR3 has 13 residues. CDR3 DNA sequence: TGTGCCATCAATAAACTGGCCTACTACGAGCAGTACTTC. Its protein is CAINKLAYYEQYF.

This clone was recorded once. The chain combines TRBV15 with TRBJ2-1; 7 bases are shared with TRBD2. V lost 3 bases, J lost 5 bases, and 4 bases stayed unmatched. The germline V gene has CDR1 LNHNV and CDR2 YYDKDF (reference sequence). The CDR3 runs 14 residues. This chain's CDR3 is CATSRGGDNNEQFF. CDR3 coding DNA: TGTGCCACCAGCAGGGGAGGGGATAACAATGAGCAGTTCTTC.

The chain has TRBV6-2 or TRBV6-3 and TRBJ1-5, with TRBD1 matching over 11 bases. J gave up 7 bases and V 5 bases, and 4 bases lay outside the gene matches. This CDR3 region has 14 residues. In germline, CDR1 is MNHEY, CDR2 SVGEGT. Written as DNA, the CDR3 is TGTGCCAGCAGTGGGACAGGGGGAGCCCAGCCCCAGCATTTT. The encoded protein is CASSGTGGAQPQHF.

The chain uses TRBV19 and TRBJ1-5, with D perhaps TRBD1 (5 bases). Germline V gene lookup returns CDR1 LNHDA and CDR2 SQIVND (reference sequence). The CDR3 is 13 amino acids. V dropped 6 bases and J dropped 9 bases, with 15 bases sitting between them. CDR3 sequence reads: CASSPLGERPQHF. CDR3 nucleotide sequence: TGTGCCAGTAGCCCTCTGGGGGAACGGCCCCAGCATTTT.

V usage is TRBV4-1 and J usage is TRBJ1-1, with TRBD1 matching 9 bases. This CDR3 is 16 amino acids long. Germline CDR1 MGHRA, CDR2 YSYEKL. V was clipped by 0 bases and J by 0 bases; unmatched bases: 2. The CDR3 nucleotides read TGCGCCAGCAGCCAAGAACAGGGGGCCATGAACACTGAAGCTTTCTTT. Its protein is CASSQEQGAMNTEAFF.

This rearrangement joins TRBV7-8 to TRBJ1-2, with 7 bases that match TRBD1. CDR3 length: 17 residues. CDR1 is SGHVS and CDR2 is FQNEAQ in the germline V gene. The V gene end was trimmed by 6 bases and the J gene end by 4 bases; junction bases not matched to a gene: 17. The CDR3 region has the DNA TGTGCCAGCAGTGAAACCGGGACAGCAAACTCCTTCTATGGCTACACCTTC. Translating gives CASSETGTANSFYGYTF.

This CDR3 is CASSHGTDYGYTF. As DNA, the CDR3 is TGTGCCAGCAGCCACGGGACAGACTATGGCTACACCTTC. The chain couples TRBV7-2 to TRBJ1-2; 7 bases map to TRBD1. CDR1 is SGHTA and CDR2 is FQGNSA in the germline V gene. The J segment lost 3 bases and the V segment lost 5 bases, leaving 3 bases of the junction unmatched. The CDR3 is made up of 13 amino acids. The whole variable domain, remainder taken from reference TRBV7-2 and TRBJ1-2, is GAGVSQSPSNKVTEKGKDVELRCDPISGHTALYWYRQSLGQGLEFLIYFQGNSAPDKSGLPSDRFSAERTGGSVSTLTIQRTQQEDSAVYLCASSHGTDYGYTFGSGTRLTVV.

This clone was observed once. V is TRBV6-5 and J is TRBJ1-3; D might be TRBD1 (5 bases). There are 13 residues in the CDR3. CDR1 and CDR2 from the germline V gene are MNHEY and SVGAGI. The ends were cut back, 2 bases at V and 6 bases at J, with 8 bases in the middle. CDR3 in amino acids: CASSYTGENTIYF. For the CDR3, the DNA is TGTGCCAGCAGTTACACAGGTGAAAACACCATATATTTT.

This chain links TRBV7-2 with TRBJ1-1; weak D call: TRBD1 (6 bases). Germline-derived CDR1 and CDR2 are SGHTA and FQGNSA. The CDR3 sequence is 14 residues long. V was pared by 0 bases and J by 5 bases, with 10 bases between. Here the CDR3 DNA reads TGTGCCAGCAGCTTAGCGAGGGGGGTAACTGAAGCTTTCTTT. Its protein product is CASSLARGVTEAFF. The full variable domain, rest sourced from reference TRBV7-2 and TRBJ1-1, is GAGVSQSPSNKVTEKGKDVELRCDPISGHTALYWYRQSLGQGLEFLIYFQGNSAPDKSGLPSDRFSAERTGGSVSTLTIQRTQQEDSAVYLCASSLARGVTEAFFGQGTRLTVV.

V is TRBV19 and J is TRBJ1-5; D not certain. The CDR3 contains 15 residues. Between the trimmed V and J ends, which lost 1 base and 0 bases, there was a span of 7 bases. From germline, CDR1 is LNHDA and CDR2 SQIVND (reference sequence). CDR3 sequence: CASSIGYYSNQPQHF. CDR3 bases: TGTGCCAGTAGTATAGGATATTATAGCAATCAGCCCCAGCATTTT.

J is TRBJ1-2 and V is TRBV10-3; 7 bases agree with TRBD1. The CDR3 loop spans 15 amino acids. The ends lost 0 bases at V and 3 bases at J; junction bases unmatched: 4. Germline V gene sequence: CDR1 ENHRY, CDR2 SYGVKD. The DNA of the CDR3 is TGTGCCATCAGTGAGTCGACTCAGGGGGACTATGGCTACACCTTC. Protein sequence: CAISESTQGDYGYTF.

The V gene is TRBV9, the J gene TRBJ2-3; unclear D gene. V gave up 3 bases and J gave up 4 bases, with 9 bases separating them. This CDR3 region has 13 residues. Germline CDR1 reads SGDLS; CDR2 reads YYNGEE. The DNA of the CDR3 is TGTGCCAGCAGCGCATCAGAAGCAGATACGCAGTATTTT. This encodes CASSASEADTQYF.

The V call is TRBV30, the J call TRBJ1-6; 7 positions match TRBD1. The CDR3 is 15 residues long. From germline, CDR1 is GTSNPN and CDR2 SVGIG (reference sequence). J lost 5 bases, V lost 3 bases, and 7 bases had no gene match. The CDR3 sequence is CAWRPGDRDNSPLHF. For the CDR3, the DNA is TGTGCCTGGAGGCCTGGAGACAGGGATAATTCACCCCTCCACTTT.

The chain recombines TRBV9 with TRBJ1-2; D perhaps matches TRBD1 (5 bases). Trimming took off 0 bases at V and 3 bases at J, with 6 bases between the two ends. This CDR3 has 13 residues. The germline V gene encodes CDR1 SGDLS and CDR2 YYNGEE. The CDR3 is CASSVEGYYGYTF. The CDR3 coding sequence is TGTGCCAGCAGCGTAGAGGGGTACTATGGCTACACCTTC. The whole variable domain, filled in from reference TRBV9 and TRBJ1-2, reads DSGVTQTPKHLITATGQRVTLRCSPRSGDLSVYWYQQSLDQGLQFLIQYYNGEERAKGNILERFSAQQFPDLHSELNLSSLELGDSALYFCASSVEGYYGYTFGSGTRLTVV.

The chain couples TRBV3-1 (or the pseudogene TRBV3-2) to TRBJ1-2; D ambiguous. This CDR3 is built from 13 residues. The germline gives CDR1 LGHDT, CDR2 YNNKEL (reference sequence). V lost 1 base, J lost 6 bases, and 9 bases lay in between. In DNA form, the CDR3 reads TGTGCCAGCAGCCAAGGCTCTACGGATGGCTACACCTTC. It encodes CASSQGSTDGYTF.

In DNA form, the CDR3 reads TGTGCCTGGAGTCCGGGGACAGGACCCCAAGAGACCCAGTACTTC. This sequence encodes CAWSPGTGPQETQYF. The chain uses TRBV30 and TRBJ2-5, with TRBD1 matching 8 bases. V was clipped by 2 bases and J by 1 base; unmatched bases: 6. The germline V gene has CDR1 GTSNPN and CDR2 SVGIG (reference sequence). The CDR3 is 15 residues long.

This sequence joins TRBV6-1 and TRBJ1-5; no firm D call. Trimming pared 2 bases from V and 4 bases from J, leaving 6 bases between. This CDR3 comprises 13 residues. Germline V gene sequence: CDR1 MNHNS, CDR2 SASEGT. DNA for the CDR3: TGTGCCAGCAGTGAAATCTGGAATCAGCCCCAGCATTTT. It encodes CASSEIWNQPQHF.

The J gene is TRBJ1-4, the V gene TRBV3-1 (or the pseudogene TRBV3-2); D not resolved. Per the germline V gene, CDR1 is LGHDT and CDR2 is YNNKEL (reference sequence). This CDR3 has 13 amino acids. The V gene lost 4 bases and the J gene lost 5 bases, with 8 bases spanning the gap. This CDR3 is CASSLRRNEKLFF. CDR3 DNA: TGTGCCAGCAGCCTCCGGAGAAATGAAAAACTGTTTTTT.

The V and J genes are TRBV4-1 and TRBJ2-1, with 14 bases fitting TRBD2. The ends lost 4 bases at V and 7 bases at J; junction bases unmatched: 12. Germline V gene data show CDR1 as MGHRA and CDR2 as YSYEKL. This CDR3 has 18 amino acids. CDR3 DNA sequence: TGCGCCAGCAGCCCGATAGGGACTAGCGGGAGCCGCAGGAATGAGCAGTTCTTC. This sequence encodes CASSPIGTSGSRRNEQFF.

The rearrangement joins TRBV6-5 to TRBJ1-6, with TRBD1 as a possible D gene (5 bases). Germline lookup yields CDR1 MNHEY and CDR2 SVGAGI. The CDR3 extends over 15 amino acids. Trimming took 0 bases from V and 8 from J, leaving 11 bases between them. CDR3: CASSYSGGSDSPLHF. The CDR3 bases are TGTGCCAGCAGTTACTCGGGGGGGAGTGATTCACCCCTCCACTTT.

The rearrangement joins TRBV19 to TRBJ1-4; tentatively, D is TRBD1 (5 bases). The CDR3 spans 17 residues. Germline lookup yields CDR1 LNHDA and CDR2 SQIVND (reference sequence). V gave up 3 bases and J gave up 8 bases, with 22 bases separating them. CDR3 DNA: TGTGCCAGTAGTATGGGTGTCACTGCGGGGGGTCGCGAAAAACTGTTTTTT. This gives the protein CASSMGVTAGGREKLFF.

The chain has TRBV6-6 and TRBJ1-1; D remains ambiguous. Germline loops: CDR1 MNHNY, CDR2 SVGAGI (reference sequence). V shed 6 bases and J shed 6 bases, with 14 bases lying between them. The CDR3 spans 13 residues. As DNA, the CDR3 is TGTGCCAGCAGCCTCGGCCCAAACGCTGAAGCTTTCTTT. Protein sequence: CASSLGPNAEAFF.

This chain links TRBV27 with TRBJ1-5; 8 bases map to TRBD1. Trimming cost V 6 bases and J 5 bases; bases outside gene matches: 12. The CDR3 runs 16 residues. Germline V CDR1 and CDR2: MNHEY, SMNVEV (reference sequence). CDR3 in amino acids: CASSPYTRGLYQPQHF. DNA of the CDR3: TGTGCCAGCAGCCCCTACACCAGGGGGCTCTATCAGCCCCAGCATTTT.